The entry that follows covers one T cell receptor (beta chain) sequence. Its antigen is unknown. This entry belongs to a study of T cell responses to AZD1222 COVID-19 vaccine. Study observations and caveats: Spike-spanning, vaccine-associated CD4 TCRs were dominant at 160-218 and 743-854.

Germline CDR1 is LNHDA and CDR2 is SQIVND (reference sequence). The CDR3 loop spans 12 amino acids. Trimming left V 5 bases short and J 7 bases short, with 9 bases between. Some clones are missing from TCRdb's copy, which holds only in-frame ones; the method was immunoSEQ multiplex PCR. The sample carries fewer than 200,000 clones, roughly nine tenths recorded once. This sequence was found in an adult in good health. This chain uses TRBV19 with TRBJ1-5; D ambiguous. This sample comprised peripheral blood, obtained on day 0 of AZD1222 vaccination. CDR3 amino acids: CASSGKNQPQHF. The CDR3 nucleotides read TGTGCCAGTAGTGGTAAGAACCAGCCCCAGCATTTT. Together with reference TRBV19 and TRBJ1-5, the CDR3 gives the full variable domain: DGGITQSPKYLFRKEGQNVTLSCEQNLNHDAMYWYRQDPGQGLRLIYYSQIVNDFQKGDIAEGYSVSREKKESFPLTVTSAQKNPTAFYLCASSGKNQPQHFGDGTRLSIL.